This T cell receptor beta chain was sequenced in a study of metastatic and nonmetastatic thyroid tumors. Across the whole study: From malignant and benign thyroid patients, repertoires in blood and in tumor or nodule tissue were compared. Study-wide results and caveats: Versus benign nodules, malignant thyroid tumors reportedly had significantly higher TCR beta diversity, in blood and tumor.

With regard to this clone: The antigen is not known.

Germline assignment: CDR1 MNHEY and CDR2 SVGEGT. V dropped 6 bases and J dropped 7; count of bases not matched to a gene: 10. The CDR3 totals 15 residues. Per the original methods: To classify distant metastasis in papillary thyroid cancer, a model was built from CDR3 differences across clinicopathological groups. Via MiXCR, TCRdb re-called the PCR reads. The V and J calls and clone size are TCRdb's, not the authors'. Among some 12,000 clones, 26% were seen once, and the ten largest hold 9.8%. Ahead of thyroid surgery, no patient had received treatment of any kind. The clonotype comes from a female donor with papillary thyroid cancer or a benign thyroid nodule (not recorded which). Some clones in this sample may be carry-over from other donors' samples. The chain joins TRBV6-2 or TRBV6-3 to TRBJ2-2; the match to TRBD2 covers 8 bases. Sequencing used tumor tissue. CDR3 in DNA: TGTGCCAGCAGATCCGGGACTAGTATCCACGGGGAGCTGTTTTTT. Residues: CASRSGTSIHGELFF.